A single sample gave rise to the 28 T cell receptor beta chains below, sequenced in a study of cytotoxic CD8 clonotypes in ibrutinib-treated CLL. Libraries were prepared by immunoSEQ multiplex PCR; TCRdb keeps only in-frame clonotypes and omits some of them. The profile shows roughly 38,000 clones, 49% of them singletons. The source was PBMCs, collected before ibrutinib treatment. These receptors were obtained from a human donor with chronic lymphocytic leukemia.

The chain links TRBV27 to TRBJ2-6, with 10 positions matching TRBD2. Germline V gene lookup returns CDR1 MNHEY and CDR2 SMNVEV (reference sequence). The CDR3 is made up of 17 amino acids. The V gene end was trimmed by 2 bases and the J gene end by 0 bases; junction bases not matched to a gene: 1. CDR3 DNA: TGTGCCAGCAGTTTAGGACTAGCGGACTCTGGGGCCAACGTCCTGACTTTC. Amino acid sequence: CASSLGLADSGANVLTF.

This chain links TRBV28 with TRBJ2-2; the D gene is possibly TRBD1 (6 bases). Germline CDR1 and CDR2: MDHEN and SYDVKM. The CDR3 extends over 16 amino acids. V shed 9 bases and J shed 2 bases, with 19 bases lying between them. CDR3 sequence: CASNRVTTLNTGELFF. CDR3 coding DNA: TGTGCCAGTAACAGGGTCACGACACTAAACACCGGGGAGCTGTTTTTT.

CDR3 region: CASSPTPVTDNYEQYF. For the CDR3, the DNA is TGCGCCAGCAGCCCGACCCCCGTGACAGACAACTACGAGCAGTACTTC. This chain joins TRBV4-1 and TRBJ2-7; weak D call: TRBD1 (5 bases). From germline, CDR1 is MGHRA and CDR2 YSYEKL. With 4 bases removed from V and 3 bases from J, the gap between germline ends came to 19 bases. This CDR3 is 16 amino acids long.

In this sample, this clone turned up a few times. V gene TRBV6-1 combines with J gene TRBJ1-5; tentative D call: TRBD1 (5 bases). Germline-derived CDR1 and CDR2 are MNHNS and SASEGT. V lost 2 bases and J 0 bases, leaving 11 bases between the germline ends. The CDR3 loop spans 16 amino acids. CDR3 sequence (DNA): TGTGCCAGCAGTGAAATCGGGGCTTATAGCAATCAGCCCCAGCATTTT. Its translation: CASSEIGAYSNQPQHF.

V is TRBV7-9 and J is TRBJ1-1; D is unclear. Trimming took off 1 base at V and 4 bases at J, with 4 bases between the two ends. CDR1 SEHNR and CDR2 FQNEAQ come from the germline V gene (reference sequence). The CDR3 is 12 residues long. CDR3 nucleotides: TGTGCCAGCAGCTTAGAAAGCACTGAAGCTTTCTTT. Its protein product is CASSLESTEAFF.

This clone has more than one count but fewer than ten. The V gene is TRBV7-9, the J gene TRBJ2-2, with 13 nucleotides matching TRBD2. The germline CDR1 and CDR2 sequences are SEHNR and FQNEAQ (reference sequence). Trimming cost V 4 bases and J 2 bases; bases outside gene matches: 10. CDR3 length: 19 amino acids. This CDR3 reads CASSSPYRLAGGNTGELFF. CDR3 nucleotides: TGTGCCAGCAGCTCTCCGTACAGACTAGCGGGGGGCAACACCGGGGAGCTGTTTTTT. Complete variable domain (other parts from reference TRBV7-9 and TRBJ2-2): DTGVSQNPRHKITKRGQNVTFRCDPISEHNRLYWYRQTLGQGPEFLTYFQNEAQLEKSRLLSDRFSAERPKGSFSTLEIQRTEQGDSAMYLCASSSPYRLAGGNTGELFFGEGSRLTVL.

The chain combines TRBV27 with TRBJ2-7, with D possibly matching TRBD2 (6 bases). Germline CDR1 reads MNHEY; CDR2 reads SMNVEV (reference sequence). Trimming stripped 2 bases from V and 3 bases from J, with 11 bases between. The CDR3 is 14 residues long. The DNA of the CDR3 is TGTGCCAGCAGTTTAAGGTGGGGGGACTACGAGCAGTACTTC. Translated, it gives CASSLRWGDYEQYF.

This clone is medium-sized in the sample. The chain has TRBV28 and TRBJ1-6; D is unresolved. The length of the CDR3 is 14 residues. V lost 4 bases, J lost 8 bases, and 12 bases lay in between. CDR1 and CDR2 (germline): MDHEN, SYDVKM. The CDR3 is CASSSPGVHSPLHF. CDR3 DNA: TGTGCCAGCAGTTCACCTGGGGTTCATTCACCCCTCCACTTT.

The genes are TRBV5-1 and TRBJ1-2; D remains unclear. The CDR3 is 12 amino acids. Trimming cost V 9 bases and J 4 bases, with 13 bases left between them. Per germline, CDR1 SGHRS and CDR2 YFSETQ. CDR3 DNA sequence: TGCGCCAACCCCGGGGAGAGCTATGGCTACACCTTC. Translating gives CANPGESYGYTF.

The chain employs TRBV5-1 and TRBJ2-5; 9 nucleotides agree with TRBD1. CDR1 and CDR2 from the germline V gene are SGHRS and YFSETQ. With 4 bases clipped from V and 5 bases from J, the junction kept 9 bases outside the gene matches. The CDR3 loop spans 15 amino acids. CDR3 sequence (DNA): TGCGCCAGCAGCCCGGACAGGGGTTCGGCGGAGACCCAGTACTTC. This encodes CASSPDRGSAETQYF.

This clone has just one count. V gene TRBV13 combines with J gene TRBJ1-6; D may be TRBD1 (5 bases). Germline CDR1 reads PRHDT; CDR2 reads FYEKMQ (reference sequence). The CDR3 has 18 amino acids. Trimming removed 5 bases at V and 8 bases at J, with 25 bases between. CDR3 DNA sequence: TGTGCCAGCAGCCACCTGTCGGGACCTCTGTTAGTTGATTCACCCCTCCACTTT. It translates to CASSHLSGPLLVDSPLHF. The whole variable domain, remainder taken from reference TRBV13 and TRBJ1-6, is AAGVIQSPRHLIKEKRETATLKCYPIPRHDTVYWYQQGPGQDPQFLISFYEKMQSDKGSIPDRFSAQQFSDYHSELNMSSLELGDSALYFCASSHLSGPLLVDSPLHFGNGTRLTVT.

This clone was counted a few times. The V gene is TRBV18, the J gene TRBJ1-4; the D gene is possibly TRBD1 (5 bases). V lost 3 bases and J lost 7, with 9 bases in between. This CDR3 comprises 13 residues. CDR1 is KGHSH and CDR2 is LQKENI in the germline V gene. For the CDR3, the DNA is TGTGCCAGCTCACCCAGGGATCCTGAAAAACTGTTTTTT. Amino acids: CASSPRDPEKLFF.

Only a few counts were recorded for this clone. The genes are TRBV6-4 and TRBJ2-1; D gene ambiguous. V lost 4 bases to trimming and J lost 0 bases, with 10 bases between them. This CDR3 is built from 15 residues. Germline loops: CDR1 MRHNA, CDR2 SNTAGT. CDR3 sequence (DNA): TGTGCCAGCAGTGTCGCGGCCAACTCCTACAATGAGCAGTTCTTC. It is translated as CASSVAANSYNEQFF.

The chain joins TRBV9 to TRBJ2-1, with D perhaps matching TRBD2 (7 bases). The germline V gene has CDR1 SGDLS and CDR2 YYNGEE. CDR3 size: 15 residues. The germline V and J ends were trimmed by 0 bases and 4 bases, with 11 bases remaining between them. CDR3 sequence: CASSVVGGPYNEQFF. The CDR3 nucleotides read TGTGCCAGCAGCGTAGTCGGGGGGCCTTACAATGAGCAGTTCTTC.

This clone occurred once. This chain links TRBV7-9 with TRBJ2-5, with D possibly being TRBD1 or TRBD2 (5 bases each). V gave up 0 bases and J gave up 5 bases, with 16 bases separating them. The CDR3 is made up of 16 amino acids. CDR1 and CDR2 from the germline V gene are SEHNR and FQNEAQ (reference sequence). CDR3 nucleotide sequence: TGTGCCAGCAGCTTAGCGGGGGTTGGGATGTCGGAGACCCAGTACTTC. Protein sequence: CASSLAGVGMSETQYF.

Concerning this clone: One end of the junction varies from germline; a read error may be responsible. V and J are TRBV7-9 and TRBJ1-2, with D unresolved. From germline, CDR1 is SEHNR and CDR2 FQNEAQ (reference sequence). The CDR3 is made up of 13 amino acids. The CDR3 bases are TGTGCCAGCAGCTTAGAACAGCGCCATGGGTACACCTTC. As protein: CASSLEQRHGYTF.

CDR3 nucleotides: TGTGCTAGTGGTTTGGTACTATCGCTTTCGTACAATGAGCAGTTCTTC. Its protein product is CASGLVLSLSYNEQFF. The chain employs TRBV12-5 and TRBJ2-1; D call uncertain. This CDR3 region has 16 residues. Deletions cut 0 bases from V and 4 bases from J, with 13 bases between. CDR1 is LGHNT, CDR2 FRNRAP, per germline.

This clone was observed once. The chain has TRBV10-3 and TRBJ2-1; TRBD1 matches 9 bases. V lost 2 bases, J lost 7 bases, and 3 bases stayed unmatched. This CDR3 comprises 14 residues. Germline V gene sequence: CDR1 ENHRY, CDR2 SYGVKD. CDR3 amino acids: CAISEPDRGNEQFF. The CDR3 DNA reads TGTGCCATCAGTGAGCCGGACAGGGGTAATGAGCAGTTCTTC.

This clone was found a few times. This rearrangement joins TRBV27 to TRBJ1-1, with D hard to call. Trimming shortened V by 5 bases and J by 0 bases, and 7 bases separated the two germline ends. The CDR3 totals 13 residues. Germline V gene sequence: CDR1 MNHEY, CDR2 SMNVEV (reference sequence). CDR3 nucleotide sequence: TGTGCCAGCAGTACCCAGATGAACACTGAAGCTTTCTTT. Its translation: CASSTQMNTEAFF.

The chain recombines TRBV27 with TRBJ1-5; D may be TRBD1 (5 bases). The V end was cut by 0 bases, the J end by 2 bases, with 8 bases between. This CDR3 has 15 amino acids. Germline CDR1 MNHEY, CDR2 SMNVEV (reference sequence). CDR3 protein: CASSLSGGGNQPQHF. CDR3 coding DNA: TGTGCCAGCAGTTTATCGGGAGGGGGCAATCAGCCCCAGCATTTT.

The rearrangement uses TRBV4-2 and TRBJ2-2; 8 positions agree with TRBD1. Trimming cost V 4 bases and J 5 bases; bases outside gene matches: 9. Per the germline V gene, CDR1 is LGHNA and CDR2 is YNFKEQ. This CDR3 has 16 residues. For the CDR3, the DNA is TGTGCCAGCAGCCTCCTCGGACAGGGTAGGACCGGGGAGCTGTTTTTT. Protein product: CASSLLGQGRTGELFF.

This clone has just a few counts. J is TRBJ2-6 and V is TRBV5-1; D is possibly TRBD2 (5 bases). In germline, CDR1 is SGHRS, CDR2 YFSETQ. The V end was cut by 1 base, the J end by 3 bases, with 8 bases between. CDR3 size: 15 residues. The CDR3 is CASSLMGSGANVLTF. The CDR3 region has the DNA TGCGCCAGCAGCTTGATGGGGAGTGGGGCCAACGTCCTGACTTTC.

The chain is built from TRBV6-6 and TRBJ1-1, with 9 positions matching TRBD1. Germline loops: CDR1 MNHNY, CDR2 SVGAGI (reference sequence). The V gene end was trimmed by 7 bases and the J gene end by 1 base; junction bases not matched to a gene: 4. The CDR3 is 14 amino acids. CDR3: CASKTGGRNTEAFF. The CDR3, as DNA: TGTGCCAGCAAGACAGGGGGTCGGAACACTGAAGCTTTCTTT.

A remark on this clone: A junction end diverges from the germline sequence, so it may reflect a read error. The chain has TRBV6-1 and TRBJ1-5, with unresolved D. The CDR3 runs 13 residues. From germline, CDR1 is MNHNS and CDR2 SASEGT. The CDR3 region has the DNA TGTGCCGGCAGTGGGGAGATACATCAGCCCCAGCATTTT. It is translated as CAGSGEIHQPQHF.

This chain joins TRBV2 and TRBJ1-2; the D gene is possibly TRBD1 (5 bases). Germline V gene sequence: CDR1 SNHLY, CDR2 FYNNEI. Trimming left V 3 bases short and J 3 bases short, with 11 bases between. CDR3 size: 14 residues. Here the CDR3 reads CASSEGQGYYGYTF. CDR3 bases: TGTGCCAGCAGTGAGGGGCAGGGCTACTATGGCTACACCTTC.

With respect to this clone: One end of the junction is discordant with germline, which a read error may explain. The chain has TRBV27 and TRBJ1-1; possible D gene TRBD1, 5 bases. There are 15 residues in the CDR3. CDR1 is MNHEY, CDR2 SMNVEV, per germline (reference sequence). The CDR3: CASSPWAGRGTEAFF. CDR3 nucleotide sequence: TGTGCCAGCAGTCCTTGGGCGGGTCGGGGCACTGAAGCTTTTTTT.

This clone has only a few counts. The gene calls are TRBV6-1 and TRBJ1-5; D is perhaps TRBD1 (5 bases). Trimming stripped 0 bases from V and 4 bases from J, with 19 bases between. This CDR3 is 18 amino acids long. The germline V gene has CDR1 MNHNS and CDR2 SASEGT. The CDR3 loop reads CASSEAGLGPGGNQPQHF. As DNA, the CDR3 is TGTGCCAGCAGTGAAGCCGGGCTGGGCCCGGGGGGGAATCAGCCCCAGCATTTT.

This clone was observed a handful of times. This chain joins TRBV5-1 and TRBJ2-3; 13 bases match TRBD2. Germline V gene data show CDR1 as SGHRS and CDR2 as YFSETQ. The V gene end was trimmed by 3 bases and the J gene end by 3 bases; junction bases not matched to a gene: 4. The CDR3 is 16 amino acids. The CDR3 DNA follows: TGCGCCAGCAGCTCAGGACTAGCGGGGGAGACAGATACGCAGTATTTT. It specifies CASSSGLAGETDTQYF. Full variable domain (remainder filled in from reference TRBV5-1 and TRBJ2-3): KAGVTQTPRYLIKTRGQQVTLSCSPISGHRSVSWYQQTPGQGLQFLFEYFSETQRNKGNFPGRFSGRQFSNSRSEMNVSTLELGDSALYLCASSSGLAGETDTQYFGPGTRLTVL.